Shown below are 8 T cell receptor beta chains from a single sample sequenced in a study of control samples from healthy donors and cancer patients. Measured with immunoSEQ multiplex PCR; TCRdb has only the in-frame clones, and not every one. The sample contains 90,000 or so clones, 70% to 90% of which appear only once. The sequencing input was blood. The receptors were gathered from a woman aged 50 to 60 in good health.

The V gene is TRBV7-9, the J gene TRBJ2-5; 7 bases align to TRBD1. This CDR3 comprises 14 residues. The V gene end was trimmed by 3 bases and the J gene end by 0 bases; junction bases not matched to a gene: 1. Germline V lookup: CDR1 SEHNR, CDR2 FQNEAQ (reference sequence). CDR3 amino acids: CASSFGQDQETQYF. The CDR3 nucleotides are TGTGCCAGCAGCTTCGGACAGGACCAAGAGACCCAGTACTTC.

The chain couples TRBV7-2 to TRBJ2-6; 8 bases line up with TRBD2. The CDR3 covers 18 residues. V lost 5 bases and J lost 0; bases outside the gene matches: 9. Germline values: CDR1 SGHTA, CDR2 FQGNSA. DNA of the CDR3: TGTGCCAGCAGCCCACAGAGCGGGAGCCACTCTGGGGCCAACGTCCTGACTTTC. Protein product: CASSPQSGSHSGANVLTF.

The chain is built from TRBV7-9 and TRBJ2-5; D may be TRBD2 (6 bases). The CDR3 extends over 14 amino acids. Germline lookup yields CDR1 SEHNR and CDR2 FQNEAQ (reference sequence). V was cut by 5 bases and J by 1 base, with 11 bases left in between. The CDR3 protein is CASSLHGGQETQYF. The CDR3 nucleotides are TGTGCCAGCAGCCTACACGGGGGCCAAGAGACCCAGTACTTC. Supplemented by reference TRBV7-9 and TRBJ2-5, the full variable domain reads DTGVSQNPRHKITKRGQNVTFRCDPISEHNRLYWYRQTLGQGPEFLTYFQNEAQLEKSRLLSDRFSAERPKGSFSTLEIQRTEQGDSAMYLCASSLHGGQETQYFGPGTRLLVL.

This clone was recorded once. The chain uses TRBV7-9 and TRBJ2-3, with D perhaps assigned TRBD1 or TRBD2 (5 bases each). The CDR3 is 13 residues long. Germline V gives CDR1 SEHNR, CDR2 FQNEAQ (reference sequence). V lost 8 bases, J lost 2 bases, and 11 bases lay in between. CDR3 DNA: TGTGCCAGCCTCAGGGACGTCACAGATACGCAGTATTTT. Translating it yields CASLRDVTDTQYF.

In its sample, this clone was seen a few times. The chain recombines TRBV3-1 (or the pseudogene TRBV3-2) with TRBJ2-1; tentatively, D is TRBD2 (5 bases). The V gene lost 1 base and the J gene lost 0 bases, with 16 bases spanning the gap. The CDR3 spans 18 residues. The germline CDR1 and CDR2 sequences are LGHDT and YNNKEL (reference sequence). The CDR3 DNA reads as TGTGCCAGCAGCCAAGGAATTGCCAGCGGATACTCCTACAATGAGCAGTTCTTC. Its translation is CASSQGIASGYSYNEQFF.

The chain is built from TRBV7-2 and TRBJ2-3, with a possible D match to TRBD2 (6 bases). Trimming removed 2 bases at V and 5 bases at J, with 11 bases between. Germline-derived CDR1 and CDR2 are SGHTA and FQGNSA. The CDR3 spans 14 residues. CDR3 nucleotides: TGTGCCAGCAGCTTATGGCGGGGCGAAGATACGCAGTATTTT. This codes for CASSLWRGEDTQYF. Full variable domain (missing parts from reference TRBV7-2 and TRBJ2-3): GAGVSQSPSNKVTEKGKDVELRCDPISGHTALYWYRQSLGQGLEFLIYFQGNSAPDKSGLPSDRFSAERTGGSVSTLTIQRTQQEDSAVYLCASSLWRGEDTQYFGPGTRLTVL.

The chain couples TRBV9 to TRBJ1-4; D is uncertain. Germline V CDR1 and CDR2: SGDLS, YYNGEE. The length of the CDR3 is 15 residues. With 0 bases removed from V and 8 bases from J, the gap between germline ends came to 14 bases. CDR3: CASSVAVEVAEKLFF. The CDR3 DNA is TGTGCCAGCAGCGTAGCTGTGGAGGTGGCCGAAAAACTGTTTTTT.

The genes are TRBV9 and TRBJ2-7; 8 bases map to TRBD2. The CDR3 consists of 15 residues. Germline CDR1 is SGDLS and CDR2 is YYNGEE. Trimming at V came to 2 bases and at J to 2 bases, leaving 6 bases not matched to a gene. The CDR3: CASSVLAGFTYEQYF. The CDR3 DNA follows: TGTGCCAGCAGCGTCTTAGCGGGGTTTACCTACGAGCAGTACTTC.